These 25 T cell receptor beta chains came from one sample sequenced in a study of cytotoxic CD8 clonotypes in ibrutinib-treated CLL. Clones were read by immunoSEQ multiplex PCR, and TCRdb kept only the in-frame ones, dropping some. Here the sample spans 150,000 or so clones, more than 65% being singletons. The specimen comprised PBMCs, sampled after 12 months of ibrutinib treatment. All receptors derive from a human donor with chronic lymphocytic leukemia.

The rearrangement joins TRBV7-6 to TRBJ2-7; no firm D call. The V gene's germline CDR1 is SGHVS and CDR2 FNYEAQ. The CDR3 extends over 18 amino acids. V was cut by 1 base and J by 2 bases, with 21 bases left in between. The DNA of the CDR3 is TGTGCCAGCAGCTTAGAGCGTCCGCGCGCCCGATACCCCTACGAGCAGTACTTC. It specifies CASSLERPRARYPYEQYF.

J is TRBJ2-1 and V is TRBV11-2, with 7 bases matching TRBD2. CDR1 and CDR2 (germline): SGHAT, FQNNGV. V was clipped by 3 bases and J by 6 bases; unmatched bases: 5. The CDR3 loop spans 14 amino acids. DNA of the CDR3: TGTGCCAGCAGCTTCCGGGACTATGCCAATGAGCAGTTCTTC. Translation gives CASSFRDYANEQFF.

This sequence joins TRBV30 and TRBJ1-6, with 9 bases that match TRBD1. Germline V gene sequence: CDR1 GTSNPN, CDR2 SVGIG (reference sequence). CDR3 length equals 14 residues. The ends lost 5 bases at V and 10 bases at J; junction bases unmatched: 9. The CDR3 spells CAWGRRDRDSPLHF. DNA of the CDR3: TGTGCCTGGGGGAGGCGGGACAGGGACTCACCCCTCCACTTT. Combining the CDR3 with reference TRBV30 and TRBJ1-6 gives the whole variable domain SQTIHQWPATLVQPVGSPLSLECTVEGTSNPNLYWYRQAAGRGLQLLFYSVGIGQISSEVPQNLSASRPQDRQFILSSKKLLLSDSGFYLCAWGRRDRDSPLHFGNGTRLTVT.

The chain combines TRBV27 with TRBJ1-2; TRBD1 is a possible D gene (5 bases). The germline V gene encodes CDR1 MNHEY and CDR2 SMNVEV (reference sequence). V lost 6 bases, J lost 3 bases, and 14 bases lay in between. The CDR3 has 14 residues. CDR3 bases: TGTGCCAGCAGCCCCGGGACGCCAGACTATGGCTACACCTTC. Translated: CASSPGTPDYGYTF.

The CDR3: CASRGTGWNEQYF. The CDR3 DNA sequence: TGTGCCAGCAGAGGGACGGGTTGGAACGAGCAGTACTTC. The chain employs TRBV6-1 and TRBJ2-7; D could derive from TRBD1 or TRBD2 (5 bases each). The V end lost 6 bases, the J end lost 5 bases, and 14 bases lay between the germline ends. The CDR3 spans 13 residues. Germline values: CDR1 MNHNS, CDR2 SASEGT.

This clone was observed once. The chain recombines TRBV11-1 with TRBJ2-7; D unclear. The V gene's germline CDR1 is SGHAT and CDR2 FQDESV (reference sequence). V shed 2 bases and J shed 0 bases, with 8 bases lying between them. CDR3 size: 14 residues. CDR3 in amino acids: CASSLNLYSYEQYF. The CDR3 DNA follows: TGTGCCAGCAGCTTAAATCTTTACTCCTACGAGCAGTACTTC.

This clone was seen repeatedly, ten times or more. The chain carries TRBV28 and TRBJ1-5; 7 positions match TRBD1. Germline CDR1 MDHEN, CDR2 SYDVKM. J lost 9 bases, V lost 1 base, and 6 bases had no gene match. This CDR3 is built from 14 residues. CDR3 region: CASSLLQGVRPQHF. The CDR3 DNA reads as TGTGCCAGCAGTTTATTGCAGGGGGTACGGCCCCAGCATTTT. The entire variable domain, with the rest obtained from reference TRBV28 and TRBJ1-5, is as follows: DVKVTQSSRYLVKRTGEKVFLECVQDMDHENMFWYRQDPGLGLRLIYFSYDVKMKEKGDIPEGYSVSREKKERFSLILESASTNQTSMYLCASSLLQGVRPQHFGDGTRLSIL.

The chain has TRBV5-6 and TRBJ2-3, with 7 bases matching TRBD2. The length of the CDR3 is 15 residues. The V and J ends lost 1 base and 5 bases, in that order; junction bases with no gene match: 7. The germline CDR1 and CDR2 sequences are SGHDT and YYEEEE. For the CDR3, the DNA is TGTGCCAGCAGCTTGAGACGGGGGAGGGGAGATACGCAGTATTTT. Translated, it gives CASSLRRGRGDTQYF.

Comment on this clone: One end of the junction is discordant with germline, which a read error may explain. The V and J genes are TRBV6-6 and TRBJ1-3; D not resolved. Per the germline V gene, CDR1 is MNHNY and CDR2 is SVGAGI (reference sequence). The CDR3 spans 14 residues. The CDR3 loop is CASSNSNSGNTIYF. DNA of the CDR3: TGTGCCAGCAGTAACTCGAACTCTGGAAACACCATATATTTT.

The chain is built from TRBV5-1 and TRBJ2-1; D not certain. Germline CDR1 is SGHRS and CDR2 is YFSETQ. V dropped 3 bases and J dropped 14 bases, with 15 bases sitting between them. The CDR3 is 12 residues long. The CDR3 nucleotides are TGCGCCAGCAGCTCAGGTCGGAGCTTGGAGTTCTTC. Its protein product is CASSSGRSLEFF.

This clone was observed a single time. The chain joins TRBV5-1 to TRBJ1-3; D uncertain. The germline gives CDR1 SGHRS, CDR2 YFSETQ. This CDR3 has 16 amino acids. V lost 0 bases, J lost 0 bases, and 10 bases lay in between. CDR3 bases: TGCGCCAGCAGCTTGGATGGCGGGTTCTCTGGAAACACCATATATTTT. Translating it yields CASSLDGGFSGNTIYF.

The chain combines TRBV29-1 with TRBJ1-1; D uncertain. This CDR3 has 14 residues. In germline, CDR1 is SQVTM, CDR2 ANQGSEA. V was pared by 1 base and J by 4 bases, with 13 bases between. The CDR3 loop is CSVEARSGSTEAFF. CDR3 DNA: TGCAGCGTTGAAGCCAGGTCAGGTTCCACTGAAGCTTTCTTT.

The V call is TRBV27, the J call TRBJ1-2, with 8 bases fitting TRBD1. The V gene end was trimmed by 2 bases and the J gene end by 6 bases; junction bases not matched to a gene: 5. The CDR3 is 14 residues long. CDR1 and CDR2 from the germline V gene are MNHEY and SMNVEV (reference sequence). The CDR3 region is CASSLDRGLHGYTF. The CDR3 DNA reads TGTGCCAGCAGTTTAGACAGGGGCCTCCATGGCTACACCTTC.

The count of this clone is one. This chain joins TRBV5-1 and TRBJ2-7; 11 bases fit TRBD2. The ends lost 0 bases at V and 0 bases at J; junction bases unmatched: 8. The CDR3 is made up of 18 amino acids. Germline values: CDR1 SGHRS, CDR2 YFSETQ. The CDR3 nucleotides read TGCGCCAGCAGCTTGGGTGCTAGCGGGGGGCCGAGCTCCTACGAGCAGTACTTC. Residues: CASSLGASGGPSSYEQYF.

This clone was seen a single time. The chain recombines TRBV4-2 with TRBJ2-3; D might be TRBD2 (6 bases). The CDR3 covers 14 residues. CDR1 and CDR2 from the germline V gene are LGHNA and YNFKEQ. Trimming pared 4 bases from V and 3 bases from J, leaving 11 bases between. CDR3 protein: CASSPRGGTDTQYF. As DNA, the CDR3 is TGTGCCAGCAGCCCACGAGGAGGGACAGATACGCAGTATTTT.

The chain carries TRBV21-1 and TRBJ2-5. TRBV21-1 is a known pseudogene. This CDR3 comprises 13 residues. CDR3 protein: CASSRSRQETQYF. The DNA for the CDR3 is TGTGCCAGCAGCAGGTCCCGACAAGAGACCCAGTACTTC.

The chain combines TRBV7-8 with TRBJ2-3; perhaps TRBD2 as D (7 bases). Germline V CDR1 and CDR2: SGHVS, FQNEAQ. Trimming took off 9 bases at V and 6 bases at J, with 13 bases between the two ends. The CDR3 is 12 amino acids. In DNA, the CDR3 is TGTGCCAGTGGGGGGGGCCTTGATACGCAGTATTTT. Its translation: CASGGGLDTQYF.

This clone showed up just a few times. The identical CDR3 is also encoded by other nucleotide sequences in the sample. The chain carries TRBV4-2 and TRBJ1-5; TRBD1 might be the D (6 bases). The CDR3 spans 15 residues. V dropped 2 bases and J dropped 2 bases, with 10 bases sitting between them. Per the germline V gene, CDR1 is LGHNA and CDR2 is YNFKEQ. CDR3: CASSQTGTGNQPQHF. The CDR3 DNA reads as TGTGCCAGCAGCCAAACAGGGACGGGCAATCAGCCCCAGCATTTT.

The chain combines TRBV2 with TRBJ1-1; possibly TRBD1 for D (5 bases). The CDR3 totals 13 residues. Trimming took off 1 base at V and 10 bases at J, with 13 bases between the two ends. Germline V gene lookup returns CDR1 SNHLY and CDR2 FYNNEI. The CDR3 is CASSEGGRGSAFF. CDR3 coding DNA: TGTGCCAGCAGTGAAGGGGGACGGGGTTCAGCTTTCTTT.

This chain connects TRBV7-2 to TRBJ1-5; D perhaps matches TRBD1 (6 bases). The length of the CDR3 is 14 residues. CDR1 and CDR2 (germline): SGHTA, FQGNSA. V gave up 5 bases and J gave up 2 bases, with 10 bases separating them. The CDR3 reads CASSRTVGNQPQHF. The CDR3 coding sequence is TGTGCCAGCAGCCGGACAGTTGGCAATCAGCCCCAGCATTTT.

V usage is TRBV19 and J usage is TRBJ1-1; TRBD1 aligns across 12 bases. V shed 5 bases, J shed 11 bases, and the junction held 12 bases outside the gene matches. The germline gives CDR1 LNHDA, CDR2 SQIVND (reference sequence). The CDR3 has 15 residues. For the CDR3, the DNA is TGTGCCAGTAGTCCCGGGACAGGGGGCGCGAATGGTGCTTTCTTT. Its translation is CASSPGTGGANGAFF.

The V gene is TRBV7-8, the J gene TRBJ2-7; D is perhaps TRBD2 (5 bases). Germline V gives CDR1 SGHVS, CDR2 FQNEAQ. This CDR3 has 15 amino acids. Deletions cut 2 bases from V and 2 bases from J, with 13 bases between. The CDR3 DNA is TGTGCCAGCAGCTTAAGGAGGAGCCTGACCTACGAGCAGTACTTC. It is translated as CASSLRRSLTYEQYF.

This chain uses TRBV9 with TRBJ2-5; the match to TRBD1 covers 8 bases. The CDR3 consists of 14 residues. Germline lookup yields CDR1 SGDLS and CDR2 YYNGEE. The V gene end was trimmed by 4 bases and the J gene end by 2 bases; junction bases not matched to a gene: 4. This chain's CDR3 is CASSSGTGQETQYF. The DNA of the CDR3 is TGTGCCAGCAGCTCTGGGACAGGACAAGAGACCCAGTACTTC.

In its sample, this clone was seen once. The genes are TRBV10-3 and TRBJ2-5, with 10 nucleotides matching TRBD1. The CDR3 is made up of 14 amino acids. The J segment lost 4 bases and the V segment lost 6 bases, leaving 5 bases of the junction unmatched. Germline CDR1 reads ENHRY; CDR2 reads SYGVKD. The DNA for the CDR3 is TGTGCCATCAGGGGGGGACAGGGGTTAGAGACCCAGTACTTC. Amino acids: CAIRGGQGLETQYF.

The chain uses TRBV7-8 and TRBJ2-3, with TRBD2 as a possible D gene (6 bases). CDR1 SGHVS and CDR2 FQNEAQ come from the germline V gene. The CDR3 consists of 17 residues. Trimming removed 0 bases at V and 5 bases at J, with 18 bases between. CDR3 loop: CASSLAVGTGAGDTQYF. Written as DNA, the CDR3 is TGTGCCAGCAGCTTAGCTGTCGGGACGGGAGCAGGAGATACGCAGTATTTT.